The present T cell receptor (beta chain) was sequenced within a study of blood T cell repertoires in COVID-19. The overall study: Italy, Spain and the United States were the sources of the convalescent and acute COVID-19 samples. From T cells, B-cell-depleted T cells, or PBMCs came the material, which was cDNA or gDNA.

As originally analysed: Nucleated cell number was recorded as an estimate derived from reference gene primer amplification. The repertoire was sequenced with immunoSEQ multiplex PCR; TCRdb's copy has only in-frame clones and lacks some. V and J calls and clone size follow that table, whereas D and trimming were derived from the DNA. This sample has some 290,000 clones, with 81% found just once. V lost 0 bases to trimming and J lost 7 bases, with 8 bases between them. The CDR3 extends over 13 amino acids. Germline CDR1 reads SGHKS; CDR2 reads YYEKEE (reference sequence). The genes are TRBV5-5 and TRBJ2-1, with unresolved D. This clonotype was obtained from a woman between 55 and 75 years old with active or convalescent COVID-19. Specimen: peripheral blood. CDR3 sequence reads: CASSLGADNEQFF. The DNA for the CDR3 is TGTGCCAGCAGCTTGGGGGCTGATAATGAGCAGTTCTTC.